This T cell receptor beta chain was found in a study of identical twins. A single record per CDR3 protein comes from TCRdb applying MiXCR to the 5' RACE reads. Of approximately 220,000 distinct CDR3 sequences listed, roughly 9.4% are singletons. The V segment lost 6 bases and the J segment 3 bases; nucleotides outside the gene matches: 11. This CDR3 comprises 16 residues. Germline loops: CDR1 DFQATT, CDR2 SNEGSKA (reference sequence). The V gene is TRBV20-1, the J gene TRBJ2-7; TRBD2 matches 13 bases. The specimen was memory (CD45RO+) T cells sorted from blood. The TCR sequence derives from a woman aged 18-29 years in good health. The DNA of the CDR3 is TGCAGTGCCAAAAGCCCGGGACTAGCGGGAATCTACGAGCAGTACTTC. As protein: CSAKSPGLAGIYEQYF.